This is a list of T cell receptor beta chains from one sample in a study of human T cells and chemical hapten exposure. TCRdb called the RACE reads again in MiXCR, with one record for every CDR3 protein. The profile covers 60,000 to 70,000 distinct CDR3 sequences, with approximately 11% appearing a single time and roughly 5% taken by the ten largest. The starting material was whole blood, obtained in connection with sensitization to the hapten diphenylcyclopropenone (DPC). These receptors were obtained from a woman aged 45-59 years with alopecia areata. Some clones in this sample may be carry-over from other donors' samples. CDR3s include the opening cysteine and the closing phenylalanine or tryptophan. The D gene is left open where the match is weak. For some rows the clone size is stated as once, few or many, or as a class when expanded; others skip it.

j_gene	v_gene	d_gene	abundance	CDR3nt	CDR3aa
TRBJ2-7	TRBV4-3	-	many	TGCGCCAGCAGCCAAGAACAGACTACCTACGAGCAGTACTTC	CASSQEQTTYEQYF
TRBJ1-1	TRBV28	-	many	TGTGCCAGCAGTTTATACGGGTCAGGGCGGAACACTGAAGCTTTCTTT	CASSLYGSGRNTEAFF
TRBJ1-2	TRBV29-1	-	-	TGCAGCGTTGTGGCCGGGGTGTATAGCACCTTC	CSVVAGVYSTF
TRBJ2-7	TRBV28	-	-	TGTGCCAGCAGTCTTCGGGGGAGCGTATACGAGCAGTACTTC	CASSLRGSVYEQYF
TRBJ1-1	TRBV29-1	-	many	TGCAGCGTTTGTGACAGCGTTACTGAAGCTTTCTTT	CSVCDSVTEAFF
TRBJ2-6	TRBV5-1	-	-	TGCGCCAGCAGCTTGTCAACTGGGGCCAACGTCCTGACTTTC	CASSLSTGANVLTF
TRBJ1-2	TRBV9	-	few	TGTGCCAGCAGCGTAGTCGGGACGAATAACTATGGCTACACCTTC	CASSVVGTNNYGYTF
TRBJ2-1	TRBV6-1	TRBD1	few	TGTGCCAGCAGCAAGGGGGGGACAGGGGAGAATGAGCAGTTCTTC	CASSKGGTGENEQFF
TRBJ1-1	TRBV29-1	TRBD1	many	TGCAGCGTTGAAGGCCTGACGTCGGGAACAGGGGGAGCTTTCTTT	CSVEGLTSGTGGAFF
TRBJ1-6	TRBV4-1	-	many	TGCGCCAGCAGCCGAGAAGGGGTCAATTCACCCCTCCACTTT	CASSREGVNSPLHF
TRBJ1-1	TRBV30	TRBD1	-	TGTGCCTGGAGTACTAAAATTCAGGGGGGTGTAGCTTTCTTT	CAWSTKIQGGVAFF